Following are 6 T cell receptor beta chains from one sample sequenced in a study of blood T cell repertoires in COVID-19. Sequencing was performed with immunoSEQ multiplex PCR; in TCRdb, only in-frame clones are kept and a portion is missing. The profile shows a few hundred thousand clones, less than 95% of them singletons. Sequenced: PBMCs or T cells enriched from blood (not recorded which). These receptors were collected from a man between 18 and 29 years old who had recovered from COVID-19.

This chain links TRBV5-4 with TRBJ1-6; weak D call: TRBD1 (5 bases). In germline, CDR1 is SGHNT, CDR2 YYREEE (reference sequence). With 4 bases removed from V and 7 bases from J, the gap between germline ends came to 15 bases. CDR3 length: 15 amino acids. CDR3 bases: TGTGCCAGCAGCGGGGAACCGGGGGAGAATTCACCCCTCCACTTT. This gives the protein CASSGEPGENSPLHF.

This CDR3 reads CASTPGQGAPLSNQPQHF. CDR3 nucleotides: TGTGCCAGTACCCCAGGACAGGGGGCACCTCTTAGCAATCAGCCCCAGCATTTT. The chain joins TRBV19 to TRBJ1-5; TRBD1 matches at 11 bases. The CDR3 runs 18 residues. V was pared by 7 bases and J by 0 bases, with 11 bases of the junction left unmatched. The V gene's germline CDR1 is LNHDA and CDR2 SQIVND (reference sequence).

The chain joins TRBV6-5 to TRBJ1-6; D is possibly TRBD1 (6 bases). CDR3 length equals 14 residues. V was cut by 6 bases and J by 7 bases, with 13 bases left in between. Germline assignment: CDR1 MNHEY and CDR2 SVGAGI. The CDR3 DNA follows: TGTGCCAGCAGCCGGACAGTGGTGAATTCACCCCTCCACTTT. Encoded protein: CASSRTVVNSPLHF.

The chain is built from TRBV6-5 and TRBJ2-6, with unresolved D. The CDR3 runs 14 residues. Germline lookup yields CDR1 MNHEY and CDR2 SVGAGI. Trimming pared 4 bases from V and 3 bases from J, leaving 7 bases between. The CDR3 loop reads CASSWSSGANVLTF. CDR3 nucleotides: TGTGCCAGCAGTTGGTCCAGTGGGGCCAACGTCCTGACTTTC.

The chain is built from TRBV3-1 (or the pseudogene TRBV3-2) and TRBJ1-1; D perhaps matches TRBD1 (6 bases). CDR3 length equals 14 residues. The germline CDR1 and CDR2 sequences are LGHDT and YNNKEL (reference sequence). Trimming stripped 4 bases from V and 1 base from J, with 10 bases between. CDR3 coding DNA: TGTGCCAGCAGCCGTAGAGGGGGGAACACTGAAGCTTTCTTT. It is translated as CASSRRGGNTEAFF.

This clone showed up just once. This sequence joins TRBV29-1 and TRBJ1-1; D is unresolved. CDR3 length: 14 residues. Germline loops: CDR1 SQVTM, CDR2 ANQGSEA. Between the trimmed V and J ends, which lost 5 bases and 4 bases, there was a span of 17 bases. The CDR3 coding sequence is TGCAGCGTTTTTCGACTTCGATCGACCACTGAAGCTTTCTTT. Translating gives CSVFRLRSTTEAFF.